This T cell receptor (beta chain) is from a study of shared clonotypes between healthy human individuals. V lost 5 bases, J lost 4 bases, and 12 bases stayed unmatched. This CDR3 region has 16 residues. The germline V gene encodes CDR1 MDHEN and CDR2 SYDVKM. Only CD45RO-negative cells positively selected for CCR7 counted as naive CD8 cells, so terminally differentiated effector memory CD45RA+ cells were excluded. Profiling relied on immunoSEQ multiplex PCR, and the TCRdb table lists in-frame clones only, not all of them. The sample contains about 2 million clones, approximately 95% of which appear only once.

V is TRBV28 and J is TRBJ2-7; TRBD1 aligns across 9 bases. This sequence originates from a man aged 18-30 years in good health. Sequenced: naive CD8+ T cells sorted from blood. The CDR3 is CASSLPLGTGWYEQYF. CDR3 in DNA: TGTGCCAGCAGTCTACCCCTCGGGACAGGGTGGTACGAGCAGTACTTC.